The rows below give T cell receptor beta chains drawn from one sample of a study of blood T cell repertoires in COVID-19. Profiling relied on immunoSEQ multiplex PCR, and the TCRdb table lists in-frame clones only, not all of them. Altogether about 400,000 clones are present, about 87% being singletons, with the ten largest covering roughly 3.1%. Sequencing was carried out using peripheral blood. The receptor source for this set is a human donor in a cohort sampled during active COVID-19. CDR3s include the opening cysteine and the closing phenylalanine or tryptophan. Fields, in order: J gene, CDR3 length, clone size, D gene, V gene, CDR3 DNA, CDR3 protein. The D gene is left open where the match is weak. The size field is filled for only some rows; it gives once, few, many or a size class.

j_gene: TRBJ1-5; len: 13; abundance: .; d_gene: .; v_gene: TRBV28; CDR3nt: TGTGCCAGCAGTTTATCCCAGGGGAAGCCCCAGCATTTT; CDR3aa: CASSLSQGKPQHF
j_gene: TRBJ2-3; len: 14; abundance: .; d_gene: TRBD1; v_gene: TRBV30; CDR3nt: TGTGCCTGGAAATTGGACAGGGGCACAGATACGCAGTATTTT; CDR3aa: CAWKLDRGTDTQYF
j_gene: TRBJ1-4; len: 14; abundance: .; d_gene: .; v_gene: TRBV9; CDR3nt: TGTGCCAGCAGCGCGACAGGTACTAATGAAAAACTGTTTTTT; CDR3aa: CASSATGTNEKLFF
j_gene: TRBJ2-2; len: 16; abundance: .; d_gene: .; v_gene: TRBV5-1; CDR3nt: TGCGCCAGCAACAGGGGCGGGACGGTTGACACCGGGGAGCTGTTTTTT; CDR3aa: CASNRGGTVDTGELFF
j_gene: TRBJ1-4; len: 13; abundance: .; d_gene: .; v_gene: TRBV2; CDR3nt: TGTGCCAGCAGTGGTCAGACGGGAGGAAAACTGTTTTTT; CDR3aa: CASSGQTGGKLFF
j_gene: TRBJ1-4; len: 12; abundance: .; d_gene: TRBD1; v_gene: TRBV5-4; CDR3nt: TGTGCCAGCAGCTACAGGGGGGAAAAACTGTTTTTT; CDR3aa: CASSYRGEKLFF
j_gene: TRBJ1-1; len: 14; abundance: .; d_gene: .; v_gene: TRBV5-8; CDR3nt: TGTGCCAGCAGCTTTCCGGGTGGGAACACTGAAGCTTTCTTT; CDR3aa: CASSFPGGNTEAFF
j_gene: TRBJ2-3; len: 17; abundance: .; d_gene: TRBD2; v_gene: TRBV5-1; CDR3nt: TGCGCCAGCAGCTTAAGGGGTCTAGCGGGGATCACAGATACGCAGTATTTT; CDR3aa: CASSLRGLAGITDTQYF
j_gene: TRBJ1-6; len: 17; abundance: .; d_gene: .; v_gene: TRBV28; CDR3nt: TGTGCCAGCAGAGTTGGAGCCTGGGTTTTAAATAATTCACCCCTCCACTTT; CDR3aa: CASRVGAWVLNNSPLHF
j_gene: TRBJ2-1; len: 13; abundance: once; d_gene: .; v_gene: TRBV30; CDR3nt: TGTGCGGGGGGGCGGGAGAACTACAATGAGCAGTTCTTC; CDR3aa: CAGGRENYNEQFF
j_gene: TRBJ2-7; len: 14; abundance: .; d_gene: .; v_gene: TRBV2; CDR3nt: TGTGCCAGCAGTGAACTGACTAGTTGGGACGAGCAGTACTTC; CDR3aa: CASSELTSWDEQYF
j_gene: TRBJ1-4; len: 15; abundance: .; d_gene: .; v_gene: TRBV11-2; CDR3nt: TGTGCCAGCAGCTTAAATCCCCGACAAAATGAAAAACTGTTTTTT; CDR3aa: CASSLNPRQNEKLFF
j_gene: TRBJ2-3; len: 16; abundance: .; d_gene: TRBD2; v_gene: TRBV5-3; CDR3nt: TGTGCCAGAAGCTCCGGGACTAGCGGGTCAGATTATACGCAGTATTTT; CDR3aa: CARSSGTSGSDYTQYF
j_gene: TRBJ1-2; len: 14; abundance: .; d_gene: .; v_gene: TRBV9; CDR3nt: TGTGCCAGCAGCGTAGATCCGGGGAGTAATGGCTACACCTTC; CDR3aa: CASSVDPGSNGYTF
j_gene: TRBJ1-2; len: 15; abundance: .; d_gene: TRBD1; v_gene: TRBV18; CDR3nt: TGTGCCAGCTCTCCAACAGGGGCGGAGGACTATGGCTACACCTTC; CDR3aa: CASSPTGAEDYGYTF
j_gene: TRBJ1-2; len: 14; abundance: .; d_gene: TRBD1; v_gene: TRBV7-9; CDR3nt: TGTGCCAGCAGTTTCCTGACAGGGGAGGGTGGCTACACCTTC; CDR3aa: CASSFLTGEGGYTF
j_gene: TRBJ1-2; len: 14; abundance: .; d_gene: .; v_gene: TRBV3-1/TRBV3-2; CDR3nt: TGTGCCAGCAGCCTAATGGCAGGATACTATGGCTACACCTTC; CDR3aa: CASSLMAGYYGYTF
j_gene: TRBJ2-7; len: 17; abundance: .; d_gene: TRBD1; v_gene: TRBV7-6; CDR3nt: TGTGCCAGCAGCCAAGGAAGTAGTCGGACAGGAGTCTACGAGCAGTACTTC; CDR3aa: CASSQGSSRTGVYEQYF
j_gene: TRBJ2-1; len: 20; abundance: .; d_gene: TRBD2; v_gene: TRBV9; CDR3nt: TGTGCCAGCAGCAAAACGCTCGGCTCTGGGACTAGCGGGACCTACAATGAGCAGTTCTTC; CDR3aa: CASSKTLGSGTSGTYNEQFF
j_gene: TRBJ2-3; len: 18; abundance: .; d_gene: TRBD2; v_gene: TRBV28; CDR3nt: TGTGCCAGCAGTCTTACTTCGGGACTAGCGGGATCGGCCCTAACGCAGTATTTT; CDR3aa: CASSLTSGLAGSALTQYF
j_gene: TRBJ2-7; len: 15; abundance: .; d_gene: TRBD2; v_gene: TRBV5-1; CDR3nt: TGCGCCAGCAGCTTAGGACTAGCGGGGCCCTACGAGCAGTACTTC; CDR3aa: CASSLGLAGPYEQYF
j_gene: TRBJ1-4; len: 15; abundance: few; d_gene: TRBD1; v_gene: TRBV30; CDR3nt: TGTGCCTGGAGTCGAACGACAGGGGGGGTGGGAAAACTGTTTTTT; CDR3aa: CAWSRTTGGVGKLFF
j_gene: TRBJ1-1; len: 17; abundance: .; d_gene: TRBD1; v_gene: TRBV4-1; CDR3nt: TGCGCCAGCAGCCAAGATCCGACAGGGGGCGGCCGGGCTGAAGCTTTCTTT; CDR3aa: CASSQDPTGGGRAEAFF
j_gene: TRBJ2-2; len: 18; abundance: .; d_gene: .; v_gene: TRBV21-1; CDR3nt: TGTGCCAGCAGCCCCTGGACTAGCGGGAAGGAGGGCACCGGGGAGCTGTTTTTT; CDR3aa: CASSPWTSGKEGTGELFF